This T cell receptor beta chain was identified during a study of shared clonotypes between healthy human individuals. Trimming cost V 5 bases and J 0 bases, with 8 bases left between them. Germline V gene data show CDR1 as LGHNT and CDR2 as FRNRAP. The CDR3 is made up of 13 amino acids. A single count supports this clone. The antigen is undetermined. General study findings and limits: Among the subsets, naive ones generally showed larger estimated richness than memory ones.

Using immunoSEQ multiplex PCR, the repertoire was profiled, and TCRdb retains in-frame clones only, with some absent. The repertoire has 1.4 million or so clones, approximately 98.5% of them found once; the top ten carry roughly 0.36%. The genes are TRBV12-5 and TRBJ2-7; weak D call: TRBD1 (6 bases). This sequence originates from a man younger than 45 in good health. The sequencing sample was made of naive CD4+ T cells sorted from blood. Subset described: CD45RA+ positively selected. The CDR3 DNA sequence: TGTGCTAGTGGTCGGGACACCTCCTACGAGCAGTACTTC. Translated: CASGRDTSYEQYF. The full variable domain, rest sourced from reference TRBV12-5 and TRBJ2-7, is DARVTQTPRHKVTEMGQEVTMRCQPILGHNTVFWYRQTMMQGLELLAYFRNRAPLDDSGMPKDRFSAEMPDATLATLKIQPSEPRDSAVYFCASGRDTSYEQYFGPGTRLTVT.